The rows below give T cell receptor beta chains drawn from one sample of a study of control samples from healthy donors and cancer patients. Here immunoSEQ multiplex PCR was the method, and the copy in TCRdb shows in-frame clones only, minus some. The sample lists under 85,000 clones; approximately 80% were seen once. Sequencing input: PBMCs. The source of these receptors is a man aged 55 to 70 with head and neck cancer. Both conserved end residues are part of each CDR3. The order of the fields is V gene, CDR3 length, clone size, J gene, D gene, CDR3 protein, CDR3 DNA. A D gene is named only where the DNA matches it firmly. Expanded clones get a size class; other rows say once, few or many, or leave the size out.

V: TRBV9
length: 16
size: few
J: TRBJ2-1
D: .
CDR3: CASSARAYSWNGEQFF
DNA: TGTGCCAGCAGCGCCAGAGCTTACAGCTGGAACGGTGAGCAGTTCTTC

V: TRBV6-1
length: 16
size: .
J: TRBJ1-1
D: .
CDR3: CASSEALGAGGTEAFF
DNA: TGTGCCAGCAGTGAAGCCCTAGGGGCCGGTGGCACTGAAGCTTTCTTT

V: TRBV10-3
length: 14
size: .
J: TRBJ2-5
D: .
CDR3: CAISESLDGKTQYF
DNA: TGTGCCATCAGTGAGTCCCTAGATGGGAAGACCCAGTACTTC

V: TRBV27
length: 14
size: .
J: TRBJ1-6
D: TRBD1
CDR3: CASSTTGGNSPLHF
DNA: TGTGCCAGCAGTACAACAGGGGGTAATTCACCCCTCCACTTT

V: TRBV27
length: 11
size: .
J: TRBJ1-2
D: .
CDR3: CASSFANGYTF
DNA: TGTGCCAGCAGTTTTGCCAATGGCTACACCTTC

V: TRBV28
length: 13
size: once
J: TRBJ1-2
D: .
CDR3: CALQRGDGYGYTF
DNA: TGTGCCCTCCAGAGGGGTGACGGCTATGGCTACACCTTC

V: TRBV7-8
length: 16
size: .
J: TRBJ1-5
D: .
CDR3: CASSLSLDSSNQPQHF
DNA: TGTGCCAGCAGCTTATCACTGGACAGTAGCAATCAGCCCCAGCATTTT

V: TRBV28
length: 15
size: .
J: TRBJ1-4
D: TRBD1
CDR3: CASSLGADRLQKLFF
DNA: TGTGCCAGCAGTTTAGGGGCGGACAGGCTCCAAAAACTGTTTTTT

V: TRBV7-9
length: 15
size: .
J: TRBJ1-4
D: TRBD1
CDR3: CASSSETGGGEKLFF
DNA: TGTGCCAGCAGCTCCGAGACAGGGGGCGGCGAAAAACTGTTTTTT

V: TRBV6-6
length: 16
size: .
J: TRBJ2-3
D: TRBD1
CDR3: CASSLSLGQGRDTQYF
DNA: TGTGCCAGCAGTCTATCCCTTGGACAGGGGAGAGATACGCAGTATTTT

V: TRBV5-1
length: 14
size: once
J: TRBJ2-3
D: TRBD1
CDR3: CASSPGQGTDTQYF
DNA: TGCGCCAGCAGCCCGGGACAGGGTACAGATACGCAGTATTTT

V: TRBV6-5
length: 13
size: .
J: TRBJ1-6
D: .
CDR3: CAGGQLLNSPLHF
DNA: TGTGCCGGTGGACAGCTCCTAAATTCACCCCTCCACTTT

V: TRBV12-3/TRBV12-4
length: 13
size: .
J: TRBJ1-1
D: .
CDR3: CASSYRMNTEAFF
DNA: TGTGCCAGCAGTTATCGAATGAACACTGAAGCTTTCTTT

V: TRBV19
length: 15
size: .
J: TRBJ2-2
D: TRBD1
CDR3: CASSLQGANTGELFF
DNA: TGTGCCAGTAGCTTACAGGGGGCCAACACCGGGGAGCTGTTTTTT

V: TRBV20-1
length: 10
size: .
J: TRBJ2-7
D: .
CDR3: CSAPIRKQYF
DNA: TGCAGTGCTCCCATTCGGAAGCAGTACTTC

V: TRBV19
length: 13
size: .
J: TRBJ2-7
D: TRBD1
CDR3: CASSRDSSYEQYF
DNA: TGTGCCAGTTCCCGGGACAGCTCCTACGAGCAGTACTTC

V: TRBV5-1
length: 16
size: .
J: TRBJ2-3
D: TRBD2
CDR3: CASSLRGSGMSDTQYF
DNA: TGCGCCAGCAGCTTAAGGGGAAGCGGGATGTCAGATACGCAGTATTTT

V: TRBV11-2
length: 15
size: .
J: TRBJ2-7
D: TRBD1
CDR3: CASRRPGQASYEQYF
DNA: TGTGCCAGCAGGAGACCGGGACAGGCATCCTACGAGCAGTACTTC

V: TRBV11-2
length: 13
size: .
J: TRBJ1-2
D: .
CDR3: CASSSSLNYGYTF
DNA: TGTGCCAGCAGCTCGTCACTTAACTATGGCTACACCTTC

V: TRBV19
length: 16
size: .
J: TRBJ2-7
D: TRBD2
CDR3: CASSIAGLAEGYEQYF
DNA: TGTGCCAGTAGTATAGCAGGACTAGCGGAAGGCTACGAGCAGTACTTC

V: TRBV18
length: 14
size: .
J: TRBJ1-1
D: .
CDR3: CASSPQGTDTEAFF
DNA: TGTGCCAGCTCACCACAGGGGACGGACACTGAAGCTTTCTTT

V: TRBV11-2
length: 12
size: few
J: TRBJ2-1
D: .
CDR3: CASSTVGNEQFF
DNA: TGTGCCAGCAGCACTGTGGGAAATGAGCAGTTCTTC

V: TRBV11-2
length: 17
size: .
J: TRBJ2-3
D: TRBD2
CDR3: CASSLVLAVGSTDTQYF
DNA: TGTGCCAGCAGCTTAGTGCTAGCGGTGGGGTCCACAGATACGCAGTATTTT

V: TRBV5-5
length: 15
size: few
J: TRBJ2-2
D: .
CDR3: CASSPGVSNTGELFF
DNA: TGTGCCAGCAGCCCGGGGGTTTCCAACACCGGGGAGCTGTTTTTT